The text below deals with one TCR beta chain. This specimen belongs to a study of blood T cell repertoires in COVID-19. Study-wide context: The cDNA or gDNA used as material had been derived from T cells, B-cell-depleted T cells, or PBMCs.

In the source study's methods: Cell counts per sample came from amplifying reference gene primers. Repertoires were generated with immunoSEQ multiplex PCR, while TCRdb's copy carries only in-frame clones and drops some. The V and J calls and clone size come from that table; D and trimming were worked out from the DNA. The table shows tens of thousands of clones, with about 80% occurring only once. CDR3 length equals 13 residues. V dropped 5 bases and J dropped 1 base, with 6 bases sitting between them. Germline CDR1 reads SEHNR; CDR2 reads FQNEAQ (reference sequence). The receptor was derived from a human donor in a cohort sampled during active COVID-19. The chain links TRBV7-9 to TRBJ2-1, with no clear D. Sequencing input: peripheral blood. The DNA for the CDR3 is TGTGCCAGCAGCCCGTTGTCCTACAATGAGCAGTTCTTC. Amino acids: CASSPLSYNEQFF.